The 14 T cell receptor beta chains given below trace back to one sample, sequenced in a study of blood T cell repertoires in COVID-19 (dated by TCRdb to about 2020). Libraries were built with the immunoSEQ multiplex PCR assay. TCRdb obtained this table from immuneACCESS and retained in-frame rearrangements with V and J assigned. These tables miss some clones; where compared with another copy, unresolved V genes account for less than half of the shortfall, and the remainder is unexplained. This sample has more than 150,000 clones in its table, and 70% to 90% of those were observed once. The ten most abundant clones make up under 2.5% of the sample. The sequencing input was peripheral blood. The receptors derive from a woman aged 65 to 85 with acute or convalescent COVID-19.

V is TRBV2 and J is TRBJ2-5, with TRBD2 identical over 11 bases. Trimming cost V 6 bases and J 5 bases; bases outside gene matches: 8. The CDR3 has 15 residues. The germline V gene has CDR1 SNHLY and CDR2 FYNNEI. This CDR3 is CASRGSLAGDETQYF. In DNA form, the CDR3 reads TGTGCCAGCAGGGGGTCACTAGCGGGGGATGAGACCCAGTACTTC.

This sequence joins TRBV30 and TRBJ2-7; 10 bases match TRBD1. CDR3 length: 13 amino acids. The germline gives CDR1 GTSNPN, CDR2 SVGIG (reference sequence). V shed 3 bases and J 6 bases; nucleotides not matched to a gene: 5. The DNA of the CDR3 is TGTGCCTGGAGGAGGACAGGGGGAAGCGAGCAGTACTTC. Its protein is CAWRRTGGSEQYF.

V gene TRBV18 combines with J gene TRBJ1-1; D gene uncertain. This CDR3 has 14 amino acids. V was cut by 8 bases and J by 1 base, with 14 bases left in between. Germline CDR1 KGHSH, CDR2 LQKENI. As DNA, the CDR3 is TGTGCCAGCAGTCCCGGGTCTGCGAACACTGAAGCTTTCTTT. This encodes CASSPGSANTEAFF. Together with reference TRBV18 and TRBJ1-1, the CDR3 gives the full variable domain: NAGVMQNPRHLVRRRGQEARLRCSPMKGHSHVYWYRQLPEEGLKFMVYLQKENIIDESGMPKERFSAEFPKEGPSILRIQQVVRGDSAAYFCASSPGSANTEAFFGQGTRLTVV.

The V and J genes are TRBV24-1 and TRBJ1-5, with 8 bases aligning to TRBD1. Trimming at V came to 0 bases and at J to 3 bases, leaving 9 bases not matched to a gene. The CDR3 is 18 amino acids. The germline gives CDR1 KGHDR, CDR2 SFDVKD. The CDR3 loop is CATSDLRTGWEDNQPQHF. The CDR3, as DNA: TGTGCCACCAGTGATTTGAGGACAGGGTGGGAAGACAATCAGCCCCAGCATTTT.

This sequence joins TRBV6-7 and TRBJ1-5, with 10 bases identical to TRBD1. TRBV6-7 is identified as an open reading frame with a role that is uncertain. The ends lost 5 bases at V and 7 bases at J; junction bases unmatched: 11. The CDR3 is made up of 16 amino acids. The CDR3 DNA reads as TGTGCCAGCAGTGCCCCCTGGGACAGGGGAGGCCAGCCCCAGCATTTT. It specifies CASSAPWDRGGQPQHF.

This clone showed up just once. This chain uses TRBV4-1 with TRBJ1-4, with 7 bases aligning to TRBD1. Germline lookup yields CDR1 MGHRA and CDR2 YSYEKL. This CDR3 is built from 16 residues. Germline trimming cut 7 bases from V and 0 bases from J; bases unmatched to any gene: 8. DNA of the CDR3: TGCGCCAGCACCAGGGGGACAGTTTCAACTAATGAAAAACTGTTTTTT. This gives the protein CASTRGTVSTNEKLFF.

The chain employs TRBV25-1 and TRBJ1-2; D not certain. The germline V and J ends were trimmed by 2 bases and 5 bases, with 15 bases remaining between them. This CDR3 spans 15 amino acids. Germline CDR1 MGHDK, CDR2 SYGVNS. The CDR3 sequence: CASSEGQNSWYGYTF. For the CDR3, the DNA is TGTGCCAGCAGTGAAGGGCAGAACTCCTGGTATGGCTACACCTTC.

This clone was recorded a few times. The CDR3: CSASPGAGGAYSPLHF. The CDR3 bases are TGCAGTGCTAGTCCTGGGGCAGGGGGCGCATATTCACCCCTCCACTTT. The chain carries TRBV20-1 and TRBJ1-6; TRBD1 aligns across 8 bases. Germline V gene sequence: CDR1 DFQATT, CDR2 SNEGSKA (reference sequence). There are 16 residues in the CDR3. With V trimmed by 3 bases and J by 8 bases, 12 bases remained unmatched.

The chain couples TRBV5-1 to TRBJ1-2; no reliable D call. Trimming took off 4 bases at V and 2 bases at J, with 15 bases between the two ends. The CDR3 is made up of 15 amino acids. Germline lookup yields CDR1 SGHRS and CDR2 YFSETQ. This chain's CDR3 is CASSAIPGGNYGYTF. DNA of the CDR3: TGCGCCAGCAGCGCAATCCCGGGAGGGAACTATGGCTACACCTTC.

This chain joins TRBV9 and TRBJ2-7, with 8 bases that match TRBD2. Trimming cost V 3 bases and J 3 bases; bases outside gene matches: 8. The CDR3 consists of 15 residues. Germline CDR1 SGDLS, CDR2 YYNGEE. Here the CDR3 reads CASSDTREGFYEQYV. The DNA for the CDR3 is TGTGCCAGCAGCGACACCCGGGAGGGTTTCTACGAGCAGTACGTC.

For the CDR3, the DNA is TGTGCCAGCAGCTTTGACTCGTTAGGCAAAAACATTCAGTACTTC. This encodes CASSFDSLGKNIQYF. The chain combines TRBV5-8 with TRBJ2-4; D gene ambiguous. Germline CDR1 and CDR2: SGHTS and YDEGEE. There are 15 residues in the CDR3. V dropped 2 bases and J dropped 3 bases, with 12 bases sitting between them.

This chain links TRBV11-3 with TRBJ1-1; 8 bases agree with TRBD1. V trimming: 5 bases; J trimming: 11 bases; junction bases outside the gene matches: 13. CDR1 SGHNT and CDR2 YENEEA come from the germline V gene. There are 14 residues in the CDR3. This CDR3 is CASSAGTGSEKAFF. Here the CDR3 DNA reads TGTGCCAGCAGCGCCGGGACAGGTTCGGAAAAGGCTTTCTTT.

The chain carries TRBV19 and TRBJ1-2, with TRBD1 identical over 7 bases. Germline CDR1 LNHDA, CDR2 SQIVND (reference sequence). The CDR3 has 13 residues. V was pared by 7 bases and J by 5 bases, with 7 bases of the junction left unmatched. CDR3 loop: CASTTGPIYGYTF. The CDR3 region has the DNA TGTGCCAGTACGACAGGGCCAATTTATGGCTACACCTTC.

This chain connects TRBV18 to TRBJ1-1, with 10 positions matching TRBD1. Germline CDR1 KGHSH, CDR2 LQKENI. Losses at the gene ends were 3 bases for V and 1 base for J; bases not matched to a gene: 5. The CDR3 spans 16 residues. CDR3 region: CASSPPTGGANTEAFF. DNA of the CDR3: TGTGCCAGCTCACCGCCGACAGGGGGCGCGAACACTGAAGCTTTCTTT.